These 10 T cell receptor beta chains originate from one sample sequenced in a study of sequential checkpoint blockade in melanoma. The treatment was: randomized to nivolumab then ipilimumab (arm A) or the reverse (arm B). Some clones are missing from TCRdb's copy, which holds only in-frame ones; the method was immunoSEQ multiplex PCR. The sample has tens of thousands of clones; roughly 91% are singletons. The material was CD8+ T cells sorted from blood (inferred from file names), obtained from a patient given nivolumab and ipilimumab in sequence. These receptors came from a human donor with melanoma.

This chain links TRBV4-1 with TRBJ1-5; 7 bases line up with TRBD1. CDR3 size: 17 residues. With 0 bases clipped from V and 9 bases from J, the junction kept 14 bases outside the gene matches. CDR1 and CDR2 from the germline V gene are MGHRA and YSYEKL. In DNA form, the CDR3 reads TGCGCCAGCAGCCAAGAATTAGGACAGGATAGGGGTCGGCCCCAGCATTTT. Translating it yields CASSQELGQDRGRPQHF.

This chain links TRBV5-6 with TRBJ2-7; 8 bases align to TRBD2. CDR1 and CDR2 from the germline V gene are SGHDT and YYEEEE. The CDR3 loop spans 15 amino acids. With V trimmed by 1 base and J by 3 bases, 6 bases remained unmatched. The CDR3 is CASSLRFSGVYEQYV. The CDR3, as DNA: TGTGCCAGCAGCTTGCGGTTTAGCGGGGTCTACGAGCAGTACGTC.

A single count supports this clone. The chain links TRBV4-3 to TRBJ2-5; the D gene is possibly TRBD2 (5 bases). The V and J ends lost 4 bases and 4 bases respectively, with 19 bases between them. Per germline, CDR1 LGHNA and CDR2 YSLEER. The CDR3 sequence is 16 residues long. The CDR3 bases are TGCGCCAGCAGCCCTCAATTGACCGGGGAGCTAGAGACCCAGTACTTC. As protein: CASSPQLTGELETQYF.

The J gene is TRBJ2-5, the V gene TRBV7-9; weak D call: TRBD2 (6 bases). Trimming removed 5 bases at V and 1 base at J, with 17 bases between. The CDR3 has 16 residues. Looked up from germline, CDR1 is SEHNR and CDR2 is FQNEAQ (reference sequence). CDR3 amino acids: CASSAPLTSFQETQYF. CDR3 nucleotides: TGTGCCAGCAGCGCACCACTAACTAGCTTCCAAGAGACCCAGTACTTC.

This clone was detected only a few times. The gene calls are TRBV7-9 and TRBJ1-5; D gene unclear. The CDR3 extends over 13 amino acids. In germline, CDR1 is SEHNR, CDR2 FQNEAQ (reference sequence). V was shortened by 1 base and J by 6 bases, with 7 bases between the two germline ends. Here the CDR3 reads CASSLGAIQPQHF. DNA for the CDR3: TGTGCCAGCAGCTTAGGGGCAATTCAGCCCCAGCATTTT.

In its sample, this clone was seen once. The chain recombines TRBV4-2 with TRBJ1-2, with TRBD1 matching over 10 bases. Germline CDR1 LGHNA, CDR2 YNFKEQ. The CDR3 loop spans 17 amino acids. With 0 bases clipped from V and 6 bases from J, the junction kept 10 bases outside the gene matches. The CDR3 DNA reads as TGTGCCAGCAGCCAAGATATTACGGACAGGGGGATGGATGGCTACACCTTC. Translating gives CASSQDITDRGMDGYTF.

This clone appeared once. The chain recombines TRBV19 with TRBJ2-7; D possibly corresponds to TRBD2 (5 bases). The CDR3 length is 15 residues. Trimming took 4 bases from V and 2 from J, leaving 15 bases between them. Germline V gives CDR1 LNHDA, CDR2 SQIVND (reference sequence). The CDR3 region has the DNA TGTGCCAGTAGTACCTCACTCAGCGGCACCTACGAGCAGTACTTC. This translates into CASSTSLSGTYEQYF. Looking up the rest from reference TRBV19 and TRBJ2-7 gives the full variable domain: DGGITQSPKYLFRKEGQNVTLSCEQNLNHDAMYWYRQDPGQGLRLIYYSQIVNDFQKGDIAEGYSVSREKKESFPLTVTSAQKNPTAFYLCASSTSLSGTYEQYFGPGTRLTVT.

The V call is TRBV11-3, the J call TRBJ1-1, with a possible D match to TRBD1 (6 bases). Trimming left V 3 bases short and J 4 bases short, with 15 bases between. The CDR3 has 15 residues. Germline CDR1 and CDR2: SGHNT and YENEEA. CDR3 in DNA: TGTGCCAGCAGCTTGCTACAGGGAGGGGGCACTGAAGCTTTCTTT. Its translation is CASSLLQGGGTEAFF.

The chain is built from TRBV7-8 and TRBJ1-4; TRBD1 is a possible D gene (5 bases). V dropped 5 bases and J dropped 3 bases, with 13 bases sitting between them. The CDR3 consists of 15 residues. Looked up from germline, CDR1 is SGHVS and CDR2 is FQNEAQ. This chain's CDR3 is CASSASPGPNEKLFF. As DNA, the CDR3 is TGTGCCAGCAGCGCGAGTCCAGGGCCTAATGAAAAACTGTTTTTT.

The gene calls are TRBV2 and TRBJ1-1; a weak D match, TRBD1 (6 bases). V lost 7 bases, J lost 6 bases, and 18 bases lay in between. The CDR3 is made up of 14 amino acids. CDR1 SNHLY and CDR2 FYNNEI come from the germline V gene. The chain's CDR3 is CASTSTVGGPEAFF. The CDR3 DNA reads as TGTGCCAGCACCTCGACTGTGGGGGGGCCTGAAGCTTTCTTT.